The present TCR beta chain was sequenced within a study of Ad26.COV2.S vaccination and SARS-CoV-2 variants. Study information: Once or twice, 56 days apart, Ad26.COV2.S was delivered intramuscularly. Study conclusions and caveats: People who got the vaccine or the placebo had similar non-spike TCR breadth. There was a possibility that the TCR breadth and depth analyses underestimated total T cell responses.

About this clone itself: The antigen remains undetermined.

The treatment was: 15 to 20 received Ad26.COV2.S at low or high dose, single or two shots; five or six received placebo; per-sample allocation not given. Material that was analyzed had been drawn on day 63 after the first vaccine or placebo injection. Germline V lookup: CDR1 SGHAT, CDR2 FQNNGV. J lost 0 bases, V lost 2 bases, and 6 bases had no gene match. The CDR3 has 17 residues. Only in-frame clones appear in the TCRdb table, and some are missing; sequencing was by immunoSEQ multiplex PCR. The sample lists some 370,000 clones; around four fifths were seen once. The TCR sequence derives from a person between 18 and 60 years old who received the Ad26.COV2.S COVID-19 vaccine or a placebo. This chain connects TRBV11-2 to TRBJ2-2; 7 nucleotides align to TRBD2. Sequencing was performed on peripheral blood, taken in a trial of Ad26.COV2.S vaccine versus placebo. CDR3 sequence: CASSLILAATNTGELFF. The CDR3 DNA follows: TGTGCCAGCAGCTTAATCCTAGCGGCCACGAACACCGGGGAGCTGTTTTTT.